This T cell receptor (beta chain) came from a study of blood T cells in healthy people across ages. Broader study findings: A strong correlation was found between TCR beta diversity and the percentage of naive T cells.

Then a second PCR, running roughly 7 to 11 cycles, was carried out with a sample-barcoded 5' primer and a J-beta primer mix. TCRdb itself ran the 5' RACE reads through MiXCR, one entry per CDR3 protein. The table shows 750,000 or so distinct CDR3 sequences, with around 25% occurring only once. For this clonotype: What it binds is not known. One junction end disagrees with the germline gene, perhaps due to a read error.

The CDR3 has 16 residues. Germline CDR1 is MGHRA and CDR2 is YSYEKL. The data also belong to a second study, concerning T cells of mothers and their children.

The receptor comes from a boy between 10 and 17 years old in good health. The chain links TRBV4-1 to TRBJ2-1; 10 nucleotides agree with TRBD2. The material sequenced was blood. The CDR3 DNA reads TGCGCCAGTAGCCAAGAACCAGCGGGGGGGTACAATGAGCAGTTCTTC. Translated: CASSQEPAGGYNEQFF.